The rows below give T cell receptor beta chains drawn from one sample of a study of graft-versus-host responses after intestinal transplantation. Measured with immunoSEQ multiplex PCR; TCRdb has only the in-frame clones, and not every one. Among tens of thousands of clones listed, about 90% were seen once. This specimen was PBMCs, taken approximately 97 weeks after intestinal transplant. The receptors come from a human patient who received an intestinal transplant, so some T cells may come from the graft donor. CDR3s include the opening cysteine and the closing phenylalanine or tryptophan. The order of the fields is J gene, V gene, CDR3 protein.

>TRBJ2-1|TRBV7-9
CASSLGRDRAEQFF
>TRBJ1-6|TRBV19
CASSPRGAPLHF
>TRBJ1-4|TRBV10-3
CAISEPDRGPGKLFF
>TRBJ2-1|TRBV5-1
CASTNHNEQFF
>TRBJ2-3|TRBV9
CASRPSGATDTQYF
>TRBJ1-2|TRBV28
CASTTTGIGTYGYTF
>TRBJ2-7|TRBV18
CASSPPMDNEQYF
>TRBJ2-5|TRBV5-6
CASSLEQVLQETQYF
>TRBJ2-5|TRBV28
CASDPGQQETQYF
>TRBJ1-1|TRBV2
CASSDRPNTEAFF
>TRBJ2-6|TRBV6-1
CASSVQGPFSGANVLTF
>TRBJ2-4|TRBV7-6
CASSLRSGGILDIQYF
>TRBJ1-1|TRBV5-1
CASSSQTGPTEAFF
>TRBJ1-1|TRBV4-1
CASRLQTGRNTEAFF
>TRBJ2-5|TRBV19
CASSTQTGGFQETQYF
>TRBJ1-5|TRBV5-6
CASSLTPDQPQHF
>TRBJ2-5|TRBV4-1
CASSPEAMGAQETQYF
>TRBJ2-7|TRBV18
CASSLAGGIYEQYF
>TRBJ1-1|TRBV5-1
CASSLGAANTEAFF
>TRBJ1-4|TRBV11-2
CASSHHRGPNEKLFF
>TRBJ2-1|TRBV6-5
CASSYSLAFLYNEQFF
>TRBJ2-7|TRBV2
CASRPGDPVEQYF